The 27 T cell receptor beta chains listed next were all sequenced from one sample in a study of shared clonotypes between healthy human individuals. Assay used: immunoSEQ multiplex PCR; TCRdb lists only in-frame clones, some missing. This sample carries around 300,000 clones, about nine tenths of them seen once, and the ten largest clones take roughly 15%. Sequenced sample: memory CD8+ T cells sorted from blood. The sample's subset: CD45RO+ cells pooled with CCR7-negative TemRA cells. All receptors come from a man aged 18 to 29 in good health.

The chain carries TRBV29-1 and TRBJ2-1, with TRBD1 identical over 9 bases. CDR3 size: 16 residues. CDR1 and CDR2 from the germline V gene are SQVTM and ANQGSEA. V gave up 8 bases and J gave up 2 bases; unmatched junction bases: 13. Here the CDR3 DNA reads TGCAGCTTAATAGTGCCGGGACAGGGCACCTACAATGAGCAGTTCTTC. It yields the protein CSLIVPGQGTYNEQFF.

By proportion, this clone is hyperexpanded. The identical CDR3 is also encoded by other nucleotide sequences in the sample. The chain has TRBV27 and TRBJ2-7; 16 nucleotides line up with TRBD2. This CDR3 is 15 amino acids long. With 3 bases clipped from V and 9 bases from J, the junction kept 5 bases outside the gene matches. In germline, CDR1 is MNHEY, CDR2 SMNVEV (reference sequence). The CDR3 DNA sequence: TGTGCCAGCAGTTTTGGGGGACTAGCGGGAGGGGTGCAGTACTTC. Amino acids: CASSFGGLAGGVQYF.

This chain uses TRBV6-5 with TRBJ2-1; D not resolved. The CDR3 has 12 residues. Germline values: CDR1 MNHEY, CDR2 SVGAGI. Trimming left V 5 bases short and J 5 bases short, with 7 bases between. The CDR3 DNA sequence: TGTGCCAGCAGTACAATGAACAATGAGCAGTTCTTC. This codes for CASSTMNNEQFF.

DNA of the CDR3: TGTGCCAGCAGCGTTGCATCCTCTAGCGGGAACACAGATACGCAGTATTTT. Translating it yields CASSVASSSGNTDTQYF. V is TRBV9 and J is TRBJ2-3; 9 bases match TRBD2. CDR1 and CDR2 from the germline V gene are SGDLS and YYNGEE. The CDR3 consists of 17 residues. V was pared by 2 bases and J by 2 bases, with 9 bases of the junction left unmatched.

This chain links TRBV7-9 with TRBJ2-7; 7 bases are a match to TRBD2. Germline V CDR1 and CDR2: SEHNR, FQNEAQ (reference sequence). V lost 2 bases and J lost 2; bases outside the gene matches: 3. The CDR3 loop spans 14 amino acids. The CDR3, as DNA: TGTGCCAGCAGCTTATACGGGGGGACCTACGAGCAGTACTTC. Protein sequence: CASSLYGGTYEQYF.

CDR3 sequence: CASSPGGFHYEQYF. The CDR3 bases are TGTGCCAGCTCACCGGGGGGATTCCATTACGAGCAGTACTTC. The V and J genes are TRBV18 and TRBJ2-7; a possible D gene is TRBD2 (6 bases). The germline V and J ends were trimmed by 3 bases and 4 bases, with 13 bases remaining between them. The CDR3 has 14 residues. In germline, CDR1 is KGHSH, CDR2 LQKENI.

This clone was observed a handful of times. The V and J genes are TRBV30 and TRBJ2-1; 8 bases align to TRBD2. The J segment lost 3 bases and the V segment lost 4 bases, leaving 8 bases of the junction unmatched. CDR1 and CDR2 from the germline V gene are GTSNPN and SVGIG (reference sequence). This CDR3 has 15 residues. The CDR3 sequence is CAWIPTGGLYNEQFF. The CDR3 DNA reads as TGTGCCTGGATACCTACGGGGGGGCTCTACAATGAGCAGTTCTTC.

This chain uses TRBV4-3 with TRBJ2-1; D remains ambiguous. The V gene's germline CDR1 is LGHNA and CDR2 YSLEER. This CDR3 comprises 15 residues. Deletions cut 3 bases from V and 4 bases from J, with 13 bases between. CDR3 residues: CASSQGRVYYNEQFF. CDR3 sequence (DNA): TGCGCCAGCAGCCAGGGCCGCGTATATTACAATGAGCAGTTCTTC.

This clone was found once. The same CDR3 also results from other DNA sequences found in this sample. The J gene is TRBJ1-2, the V gene TRBV11-2; D is perhaps TRBD1 (5 bases). The CDR3 contains 14 residues. Trimming cost V 0 bases and J 2 bases, with 7 bases left between them. CDR1 is SGHAT and CDR2 is FQNNGV in the germline V gene. The DNA of the CDR3 is TGTGCCAGCAGCTTAGATGCAGGGAACTATGGCTACACCTTC. It yields the protein CASSLDAGNYGYTF.

This clone was seen only once. The rearrangement links TRBV7-9 to TRBJ2-3, with D unclear. Trimming pared 0 bases from V and 2 bases from J, leaving 15 bases between. The CDR3 is 17 amino acids. From germline, CDR1 is SEHNR and CDR2 FQNEAQ (reference sequence). In DNA, the CDR3 is TGTGCCAGCAGCTTAGCGCAATTGGTCCCGATCACAGATACGCAGTATTTT. Translated, it gives CASSLAQLVPITDTQYF.

The V call is TRBV5-1, the J call TRBJ2-7; D uncertain. The CDR3 length is 14 residues. V lost 1 base and J 2 bases, leaving 10 bases between the germline ends. The germline gives CDR1 SGHRS, CDR2 YFSETQ. CDR3 in amino acids: CASSLMAATYEQYF. CDR3 DNA sequence: TGCGCCAGCAGCTTGATGGCAGCTACCTACGAGCAGTACTTC.

The CDR3 spells CAISESFTEAFF. The CDR3 DNA sequence: TGTGCCATCAGTGAGTCGTTCACTGAAGCTTTCTTT. The chain carries TRBV10-3 and TRBJ1-1; D gene unclear. Per the germline V gene, CDR1 is ENHRY and CDR2 is SYGVKD. V was cut by 0 bases and J by 4 bases, with 3 bases left in between. CDR3 length: 12 residues.

The chain combines TRBV5-4 with TRBJ2-1; 8 bases are a match to TRBD1. The trim removed 9 bases at V and 5 bases at J, leaving 7 bases unmatched. Germline-derived CDR1 and CDR2 are SGHNT and YYREEE (reference sequence). The CDR3 totals 13 residues. As DNA, the CDR3 is TGTGCCAATGGACAGGGTCTCGACAATGAGCAGTTCTTC. It yields the protein CANGQGLDNEQFF.

The chain uses TRBV6-5 and TRBJ1-4; D gene uncertain. Trimming shortened V by 0 bases and J by 7 bases, and 12 bases separated the two germline ends. Germline values: CDR1 MNHEY, CDR2 SVGAGI. The CDR3 has 15 residues. The chain's CDR3 is CASSYSSGRVEKLFF. The CDR3 region has the DNA TGTGCCAGCAGTTACTCATCTGGGCGGGTTGAAAAACTGTTTTTT.

V and J are TRBV7-6 and TRBJ2-7; unclear D gene. Germline lookup yields CDR1 SGHVS and CDR2 FNYEAQ. V was pared by 3 bases and J by 5 bases, with 8 bases between. The CDR3 has 12 amino acids. The CDR3 reads CASSFNPNEQYF. As DNA, the CDR3 is TGTGCCAGCAGCTTTAATCCAAACGAGCAGTACTTC.

V usage is TRBV7-2 and J usage is TRBJ2-7; 7 nucleotides align to TRBD2. The CDR3 is made up of 18 amino acids. J was trimmed by 1 base and V by 1 base; bases with no gene match: 13. CDR1 and CDR2 (germline): SGHTA, FQGNSA. The CDR3 protein is CASSLGMPFSGLSYEQYF. The CDR3 DNA is TGTGCCAGCAGCTTAGGGATGCCCTTTAGCGGGCTTTCCTACGAGCAGTACTTC.

In its sample, this clone was seen many times. This rearrangement joins TRBV4-3 to TRBJ2-7; the match to TRBD2 covers 9 bases. CDR3 length: 14 residues. The V gene's germline CDR1 is LGHNA and CDR2 YSLEER. Trimming cost V 3 bases and J 4 bases; bases outside gene matches: 4. The CDR3 DNA reads as TGCGCCAGCAGCCAGGCCAGCGGGGGGTACGAGCAGTACTTC. It translates to CASSQASGGYEQYF.

This clone appeared a few times. V usage is TRBV5-1 and J usage is TRBJ1-6; no reliable D call. This CDR3 spans 17 amino acids. Germline loops: CDR1 SGHRS, CDR2 YFSETQ. V lost 2 bases and J lost 7, with 19 bases in between. The CDR3 spells CASSFISAGYGNSPLHF. The CDR3 DNA follows: TGCGCCAGCAGCTTTATATCCGCGGGATATGGGAATTCACCCCTCCACTTT.

The chain has TRBV25-1 and TRBJ2-1; D remains unclear. This CDR3 is built from 13 residues. Germline CDR1 is MGHDK and CDR2 is SYGVNS. Trimming removed 1 base from V and 9 bases from J, with 10 bases in between. The CDR3 region is CASSESSTGEQFF. Written as DNA, the CDR3 is TGTGCCAGCAGTGAATCCTCCACGGGTGAGCAGTTCTTC.

The chain is built from TRBV27 and TRBJ2-3; 9 nucleotides align to TRBD2. V lost 4 bases to trimming and J lost 2 bases; unmatched junction nucleotides: 4. The CDR3 covers 15 residues. Per germline, CDR1 MNHEY and CDR2 SMNVEV (reference sequence). Written as DNA, the CDR3 is TGTGCCAGCAGTTCAATAGCGGGGGACACAGATACGCAGTATTTT. Residues: CASSSIAGDTDTQYF.

This clone came up a few times. This same CDR3 is encoded by further DNA sequences in the sample. The chain uses TRBV9 and TRBJ1-5; D gene ambiguous. From germline, CDR1 is SGDLS and CDR2 YYNGEE. V dropped 0 bases and J dropped 7 bases, with 8 bases sitting between them. The CDR3 totals 13 residues. The chain's CDR3 is CASSVGSGQPQHF. CDR3 coding DNA: TGTGCCAGCAGCGTAGGGTCGGGGCAGCCCCAGCATTTT. The full variable domain, in which reference TRBV9 and TRBJ1-5 provide the parts outside the CDR3, is DSGVTQTPKHLITATGQRVTLRCSPRSGDLSVYWYQQSLDQGLQFLIQYYNGEERAKGNILERFSAQQFPDLHSELNLSSLELGDSALYFCASSVGSGQPQHFGDGTRLSIL.

The chain has TRBV5-1 and TRBJ2-7; a possible D gene is TRBD1 (5 bases). The germline V gene has CDR1 SGHRS and CDR2 YFSETQ. Trimming removed 1 base from V and 5 bases from J, with 13 bases in between. The CDR3 length is 14 residues. CDR3 protein: CASSLSQGPHEQYF. DNA for the CDR3: TGCGCCAGCAGCTTGAGCCAGGGCCCCCACGAGCAGTACTTC.

Worth noting for this clone: One base away lies a much larger clone, so this may be a sequencing read error. Other DNA sequences from this sample encode an identical CDR3 as well. The genes are TRBV11-2 and TRBJ1-1, with unresolved D. Germline CDR1 SGHAT, CDR2 FQNNGV. The CDR3 covers 13 residues. V was clipped by 3 bases and J by 0 bases, with 5 bases between them. CDR3 residues: CASSLGMNTEAFF. The CDR3 nucleotides are TGTGCCAGCAGCTTGGGGATGAACACTGAAGCTTTCTTT.

The chain couples TRBV27 to TRBJ2-1, with 9 nucleotides matching TRBD1. Germline lookup yields CDR1 MNHEY and CDR2 SMNVEV (reference sequence). The CDR3 has 14 amino acids. V dropped 7 bases and J dropped 4; count of bases not matched to a gene: 5. Here the CDR3 reads CASNPGQGYNEQFF. The CDR3 DNA reads TGTGCCAGCAACCCGGGACAGGGTTACAATGAGCAGTTCTTC.

This chain links TRBV25-1 with TRBJ1-4; D call uncertain. Trimming stripped 1 base from V and 8 bases from J, with 17 bases between. This CDR3 is built from 16 residues. CDR1 and CDR2 from the germline V gene are MGHDK and SYGVNS. In DNA form, the CDR3 reads TGTGCCAGCAGTGAATTTAAGGGTTCGGATGCGGAAAAACTGTTTTTT. As protein: CASSEFKGSDAEKLFF.

The rearrangement uses TRBV6-6 and TRBJ2-1; unclear D gene. V dropped 4 bases and J dropped 7 bases, with 11 bases sitting between them. There are 13 residues in the CDR3. Germline lookup yields CDR1 MNHNY and CDR2 SVGAGI (reference sequence). In DNA, the CDR3 is TGTGCCAGCAGTTTCGGCCCCTGGAATGAGCAGTTCTTC. Amino acid sequence: CASSFGPWNEQFF.

The V call is TRBV14, the J call TRBJ2-7, with D maybe TRBD2 (6 bases). Germline V gene data show CDR1 as SGHDN and CDR2 as FVKESK. The ends were cut back, 0 bases at V and 4 bases at J, with 13 bases in the middle. This CDR3 comprises 15 residues. The chain's CDR3 is CASSQEAGRWYEQYF. CDR3 in DNA: TGTGCCAGCAGCCAAGAGGCGGGACGCTGGTACGAGCAGTACTTC.